Below, 17 T cell receptor beta chains from the same sample are listed, as sequenced in a study of cytomegalovirus exposure and HLA in healthy donors. PCR involved 60 Vbeta and 13 Jbeta primers. The data were produced by immunoSEQ multiplex PCR, yet TCRdb's version contains in-frame clones alone and is incomplete. The repertoire consists of about 230,000 clones, with around 89% occurring once and the leading ten covering roughly 1%. Sequencing used PBMCs. The receptors come from a woman between 18 and 29 years old in good health and CMV-seronegative.

The chain links TRBV7-2 to TRBJ2-7, with 8 positions matching TRBD2. Unmatched junction bases numbered 8, after V lost 5 bases and J lost 2 bases. Looked up from germline, CDR1 is SGHTA and CDR2 is FQGNSA. This CDR3 is built from 15 residues. The CDR3 coding sequence is TGTGCCAGCAGCACCCGGACTAGCAGTACCTACGAGCAGTACTTC. It yields the protein CASSTRTSSTYEQYF.

The rearrangement joins TRBV11-2 to TRBJ2-1; 11 bases are a match to TRBD2. The CDR3 covers 15 residues. The V and J ends lost 5 bases and 3 bases, in that order; junction bases with no gene match: 3. CDR1 SGHAT and CDR2 FQNNGV come from the germline V gene. The CDR3 loop is CASSRLAGGYNEQFF. CDR3 in DNA: TGTGCCAGCAGCCGCCTAGCGGGGGGCTACAATGAGCAGTTCTTC.

In its sample, this clone was seen a few times. This chain links TRBV10-2 with TRBJ1-6, with D tentatively TRBD1 (5 bases). V was cut by 3 bases and J by 6 bases, with 15 bases left in between. This CDR3 region has 16 residues. Germline assignment: CDR1 WSHSY and CDR2 SAAADI. The CDR3, as DNA: TGCGCCAGCAGTGATTTAGGGGTCTTCTCTAATTCACCCCTCCACTTT. Translation gives CASSDLGVFSNSPLHF.

This sequence joins TRBV5-4 and TRBJ2-3; 11 positions match TRBD2. Germline loops: CDR1 SGHNT, CDR2 YYREEE (reference sequence). The CDR3 runs to 17 residues. V shed 6 bases, J shed 2 bases, and the junction held 11 bases outside the gene matches. CDR3 in amino acids: CASTTGLAGGITDTQYF. For the CDR3, the DNA is TGTGCCAGCACCACTGGACTAGCGGGCGGTATCACAGATACGCAGTATTTT.

This rearrangement joins TRBV9 to TRBJ1-3, with D unresolved. Trimming took 1 base from V and 2 from J, leaving 4 bases between them. The CDR3 is 13 amino acids. The germline CDR1 and CDR2 sequences are SGDLS and YYNGEE. In DNA, the CDR3 is TGTGCCAGCAGCGTAACAACTGGAAACACCATATATTTT. It yields the protein CASSVTTGNTIYF.

This rearrangement joins TRBV5-1 to TRBJ1-1, with 8 bases identical to TRBD1. CDR3 length: 13 amino acids. V gave up 2 bases and J gave up 10 bases; unmatched junction bases: 7. The germline gives CDR1 SGHRS, CDR2 YFSETQ. CDR3 bases: TGCGCCAGCAGCTTTGACAGGGGAAAGGGAGCTTTCTTT. Its translation: CASSFDRGKGAFF.

The chain carries TRBV5-1 and TRBJ1-4; 9 nucleotides match TRBD1. Germline CDR1 and CDR2: SGHRS and YFSETQ. J was trimmed by 6 bases and V by 4 bases; bases with no gene match: 4. This CDR3 comprises 14 residues. CDR3 bases: TGCGCCAGCAGCCTCCGGACAGGGGATGAAAAACTGTTTTTT. Its protein is CASSLRTGDEKLFF.

V is TRBV27 and J is TRBJ1-2, with D maybe TRBD1 (6 bases). The CDR3 has 14 residues. V shed 5 bases and J shed 6 bases, with 16 bases lying between them. Germline-derived CDR1 and CDR2 are MNHEY and SMNVEV (reference sequence). Here the CDR3 reads CASSPQGLLDGYTF. The CDR3 nucleotides read TGTGCCAGCAGTCCACAGGGACTACTCGATGGCTACACCTTC.

This clone was observed a few times. This chain uses TRBV19 with TRBJ2-2, with 10 bases lining up with TRBD1. The CDR3 consists of 15 residues. Germline CDR1 reads LNHDA; CDR2 reads SQIVND (reference sequence). V trimming: 8 bases; J trimming: 5 bases; junction bases outside the gene matches: 8. The CDR3 reads CASRVGTGDTGELFF. CDR3 nucleotides: TGTGCCAGTCGCGTCGGGACAGGGGATACCGGGGAGCTGTTTTTT.

V and J are TRBV5-4 and TRBJ2-1; D not certain. Deletions cut 4 bases from V and 1 base from J, with 12 bases between. CDR3 length: 15 residues. Germline CDR1 SGHNT, CDR2 YYREEE (reference sequence). The DNA for the CDR3 is TGTGCCAGCAGCCCACTCTCGGGTTCCTACAATGAGCAGTTCTTC. Translating gives CASSPLSGSYNEQFF.

The CDR3 DNA sequence: TGCAGTCCCAGCTATGGCTACACCTTC. Translation gives CSPSYGYTF. This sequence joins TRBV20-1 and TRBJ1-2; no clear D. In germline, CDR1 is DFQATT, CDR2 SNEGSKA (reference sequence). V was clipped by 8 bases and J by 4 bases, with 5 bases between them. This CDR3 has 9 amino acids.

The J gene is TRBJ1-5, the V gene TRBV5-6; D ambiguous. The germline V gene has CDR1 SGHDT and CDR2 YYEEEE. CDR3 length: 13 amino acids. The ends were cut back, 1 base at V and 4 bases at J, with 6 bases in the middle. The CDR3 DNA sequence: TGTGCCAGCAGCTTGACGGGGAATCAGCCCCAGCATTTT. It codes for CASSLTGNQPQHF.

The CDR3 nucleotides read TGTGCCAGCAGCCCCCTGACAGGGCGGGCCGAGCAGTACTTC. It translates to CASSPLTGRAEQYF. The V call is TRBV7-2, the J call TRBJ2-7; 7 positions agree with TRBD1. The V gene end was trimmed by 5 bases and the J gene end by 6 bases; junction bases not matched to a gene: 10. Germline CDR1 SGHTA, CDR2 FQGNSA. This CDR3 region has 14 residues.

The chain combines TRBV18 with TRBJ2-2; no clear D gene. Trimming took 3 bases from V and 0 from J, leaving 11 bases between them. The CDR3 has 16 residues. Germline lookup yields CDR1 KGHSH and CDR2 LQKENI. CDR3 residues: CASSPRVATNTGELFF. The CDR3 DNA follows: TGTGCCAGCTCACCTCGGGTAGCAACGAACACCGGGGAGCTGTTTTTT.

In DNA form, the CDR3 reads TGCAGCGTTGCACCGGCGGCGGAGACCCAGTACTTC. It encodes CSVAPAAETQYF. The chain combines TRBV29-1 with TRBJ2-5, with D unclear. This CDR3 has 12 amino acids. The germline V gene has CDR1 SQVTM and CDR2 ANQGSEA. The V end lost 4 bases, the J end lost 5 bases, and 11 bases lay between the germline ends. The full variable domain, rest sourced from reference TRBV29-1 and TRBJ2-5, is SAVISQKPSRDICQRGTSLTIQCQVDSQVTMMFWYRQQPGQSLTLIATANQGSEATYESGFVIDKFPISRPNLTFSTLTVSNMSPEDSSIYLCSVAPAAETQYFGPGTRLLVL.

The chain couples TRBV5-4 to TRBJ2-1, with 12 bases matching TRBD1. The V gene end was trimmed by 4 bases and the J gene end by 1 base; junction bases not matched to a gene: 6. CDR1 and CDR2 (germline): SGHNT, YYREEE (reference sequence). CDR3 size: 17 residues. In nucleotides, the CDR3 is TGTGCCAGCAGCCTGGGGGACAGGGGGCTATCCTACAATGAGCAGTTCTTC. Translation: CASSLGDRGLSYNEQFF.

This chain connects TRBV9 to TRBJ1-1, with D possibly being TRBD1 (6 bases). This CDR3 contains 13 residues. V was trimmed by 4 bases and J by 10 bases, leaving 17 bases between them. In germline, CDR1 is SGDLS, CDR2 YYNGEE. The CDR3 loop reads CASSRSRGGGAFF. DNA of the CDR3: TGTGCCAGCAGCCGTAGCAGGGGTGGTGGAGCTTTCTTT.